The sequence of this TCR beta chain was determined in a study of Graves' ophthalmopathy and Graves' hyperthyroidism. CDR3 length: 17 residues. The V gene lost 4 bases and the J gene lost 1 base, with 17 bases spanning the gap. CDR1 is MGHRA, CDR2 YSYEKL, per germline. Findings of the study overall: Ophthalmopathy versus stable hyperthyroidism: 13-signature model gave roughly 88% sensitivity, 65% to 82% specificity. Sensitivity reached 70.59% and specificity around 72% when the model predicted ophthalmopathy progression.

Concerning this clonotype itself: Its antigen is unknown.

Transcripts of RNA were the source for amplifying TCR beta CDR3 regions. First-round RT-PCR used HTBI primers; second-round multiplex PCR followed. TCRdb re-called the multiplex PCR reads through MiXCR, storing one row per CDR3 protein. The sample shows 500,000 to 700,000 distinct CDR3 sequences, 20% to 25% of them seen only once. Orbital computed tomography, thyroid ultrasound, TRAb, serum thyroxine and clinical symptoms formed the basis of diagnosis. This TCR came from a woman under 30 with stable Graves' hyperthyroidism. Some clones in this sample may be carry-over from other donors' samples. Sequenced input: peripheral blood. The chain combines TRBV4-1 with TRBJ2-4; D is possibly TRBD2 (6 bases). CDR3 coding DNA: TGCGCCAGCAGCCCAGTACACGAACGGGAGGCCAAAAACATTCAGTACTTC. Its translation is CASSPVHEREAKNIQYF.